This T cell receptor beta chain came from a study of neurological immune-mediated disorders. It was from 2 million PBMCs stored at -80 C that the unsorted libraries were obtained. This clonotype has at least ten counts. Sequencing of 15-18 subjects in each run yielded over 180 million TCR-beta sequences. TCRdb reprocessed the 5' RACE reads via MiXCR and lists one record per CDR3 protein. The table lists about 120,000 distinct CDR3 sequences, about 3.2% of them singletons. Germline loops: CDR1 SGHRS, CDR2 YFSETQ. The V segment lost 5 bases and the J segment 5 bases; nucleotides outside the gene matches: 6. This CDR3 is 13 amino acids long.

The chain employs TRBV5-1 and TRBJ2-5; 7 nucleotides line up with TRBD2. The sequence came from a woman aged 30 to 39 with multiple sclerosis. Sequences were obtained from PBMCs. The CDR3 is CASRAGTLETQYF. In DNA form, the CDR3 reads TGCGCCAGCAGAGCGGGGACTTTGGAGACCCAGTACTTC.